This T cell receptor beta chain was obtained from a study of siplizumab effects on memory and regulatory T cells. Sequenced by immunoSEQ multiplex PCR; TCRdb stores in-frame clones only, minus some. There are approximately 90,000 clones in the sample; about 94% occur only once, and over 0.25% lies in the top ten. A single count supports this clone. Per germline, CDR1 LGHNA and CDR2 YNFKEQ. The V end lost 1 base, the J end lost 4 bases, and 8 bases lay between the germline ends. This CDR3 region has 14 residues. Specimen: non-Treg CD4+ T cells sorted from blood. The TCR sequence derives from a human donor in good health. This chain joins TRBV4-2 and TRBJ2-1, with D perhaps TRBD2 (6 bases). The CDR3 spells CASSQGDSYNEQFF. In DNA, the CDR3 is TGTGCCAGCAGCCAAGGGGACTCATACAATGAGCAGTTCTTC.